A selection of T cell receptor beta chains follows, all from one sample in a study of blood T cell repertoires in COVID-19. The method was immunoSEQ multiplex PCR; TCRdb's version includes in-frame clones alone and lacks a portion of them. Of about 370,000 clones detected, roughly nine tenths appear once; the ten largest clones hold approximately 1%. The sequenced material came from PBMCs or T cells enriched from blood (not recorded which). Every receptor here comes from a man aged 18 to 35 who had recovered from COVID-19. Each CDR3 is given with its conserved first and last residue. The D gene is left open where the match is weak. Where a row states a size, it is once, few, many or the class of an expanded clone; other rows omit it.

>-|TRBV6-5|-|TRBJ1-5
CASRPTGYSNQPQHF
TGTGCCAGCAGACCGACAGGATATAGCAATCAGCCCCAGCATTTT
>-|TRBV6-5|TRBD2|TRBJ2-3
CASSYSTGGNTDTQYF
TGTGCCAGCAGTTACTCGACCGGGGGGAACACAGATACGCAGTATTTT
>-|TRBV6-5|TRBD1|TRBJ1-5
CASSTGTGVQPQHF
TGTGCCAGCAGTACCGGGACAGGGGTTCAGCCCCAGCATTTT
>once|TRBV7-9|TRBD1|TRBJ1-1
CASSSGQGDTEAFF
TGTGCCAGCAGCTCGGGACAGGGGGACACTGAAGCTTTCTTT
>-|TRBV28|-|TRBJ1-6
CASSLRRDNSPLHF
TGTGCCAGCAGTTTAAGGAGGGATAATTCACCCCTCCACTTT
>-|TRBV18|TRBD1|TRBJ2-7
CASSPDRGPNEQYF
TGTGCCAGCTCACCGGACAGGGGTCCGAACGAGCAGTACTTC
>-|TRBV7-2|-|TRBJ1-1
CASSLARLAGTEAFF
TGTGCCAGCAGCTTAGCTAGGTTGGCAGGGACTGAAGCTTTCTTT
>-|TRBV5-1|TRBD1|TRBJ1-4
CASSLGTGVVEKLFF
TGCGCCAGCAGCTTGGGGACAGGGGTTGTAGAAAAACTGTTTTTT
>-|TRBV5-8|-|TRBJ2-1
CASSLTGRNEQFF
TGTGCCAGCAGCTTGACGGGAAGGAATGAGCAGTTCTTC
>once|TRBV6-5|-|TRBJ2-5
CASNGYRSAETQYF
TGTGCCAGCAACGGCTACAGATCGGCGGAGACCCAGTACTTC
>-|TRBV5-1|-|TRBJ1-6
CASSLDRVDNSPLHF
TGCGCCAGCAGCTTGGACAGGGTTGATAATTCACCCCTCCACTTT
>-|TRBV19|-|TRBJ2-7
CASSSSWARDEQYF
TGTGCCAGTAGTTCTTCCTGGGCCAGGGACGAGCAGTACTTC
>-|TRBV13|TRBD1|TRBJ1-4
CASSSGQMWEKLFF
TGTGCCAGCAGCTCGGGACAGATGTGGGAAAAACTGTTTTTT
>-|TRBV5-4|-|TRBJ1-5
CASSWGGNSNQPQHF
TGTGCCAGCAGCTGGGGGGGGAATAGCAATCAGCCCCAGCATTTT
>-|TRBV6-1|-|TRBJ1-6
CASSEVASNSPLHF
TGTGCCAGCAGTGAAGTTGCGAGTAATTCACCCCTCCACTTT
>-|TRBV28|-|TRBJ2-5
CASSFFQGPIGTQYF
TGTGCCAGCAGTTTCTTTCAGGGGCCGATAGGGACCCAGTACTTC
>-|TRBV28|TRBD2|TRBJ2-1
CASSHRGRGGYEQFF
TGTGCCAGCAGCCACCGGGGGCGGGGGGGCTATGAGCAGTTCTTC
>-|TRBV19|-|TRBJ2-4
CASSARRDKNIQYF
TGTGCCAGTAGTGCTAGGCGCGACAAAAACATTCAGTACTTC
>-|TRBV6-2/TRBV6-3|TRBD2|TRBJ2-5
CASSYSSGRVQETQYF
TGTGCCAGCAGTTACTCGTCAGGGAGGGTGCAAGAGACCCAGTACTTC
>-|TRBV11-2|-|TRBJ2-1
CASSPVPGAYNEQFF
TGTGCCAGCAGCCCTGTCCCAGGGGCCTACAATGAGCAGTTCTTC
>-|TRBV6-5|-|TRBJ1-1
CASSYSGRAEAFF
TGTGCCAGCAGTTACTCGGGCAGGGCAGAAGCTTTCTTT
>-|TRBV6-2/TRBV6-3|TRBD2|TRBJ2-1
CASSRFLAERNNEQFF
TGTGCCAGCAGTCGCTTCCTAGCGGAAAGGAACAATGAGCAGTTCTTC
>-|TRBV19|-|TRBJ1-4
CASSIRGEKLFF
TGTGCCAGTAGTATCAGGGGTGAAAAACTGTTTTTT
>-|TRBV14|TRBD1|TRBJ2-1
CASSQAFRDSYNEQFF
TGTGCCAGCAGCCAAGCTTTTAGGGACAGCTACAATGAGCAGTTCTTC